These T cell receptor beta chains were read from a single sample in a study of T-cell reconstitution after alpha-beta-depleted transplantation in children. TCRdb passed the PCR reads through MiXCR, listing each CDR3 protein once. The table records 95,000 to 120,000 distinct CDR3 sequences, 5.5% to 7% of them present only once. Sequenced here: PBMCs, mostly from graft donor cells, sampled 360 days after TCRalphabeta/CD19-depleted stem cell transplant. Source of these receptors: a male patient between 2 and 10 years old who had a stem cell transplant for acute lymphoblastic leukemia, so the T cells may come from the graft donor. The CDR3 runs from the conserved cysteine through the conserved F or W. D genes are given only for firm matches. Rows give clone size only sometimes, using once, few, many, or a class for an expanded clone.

CDR3nt: TGTGCCAGCGGAGAAGTCCAAGTCACAGATACGCAGTATTTT; CDR3aa: CASGEVQVTDTQYF; v_gene: TRBV7-9; d_gene: .; j_gene: TRBJ2-3; abundance: .
CDR3nt: TGTGCCAGCAGCCAGGGACAGGGTGTCCACGAGCAGTACTTC; CDR3aa: CASSQGQGVHEQYF; v_gene: TRBV7-9; d_gene: TRBD1; j_gene: TRBJ2-7; abundance: many
CDR3nt: TGTGCCAGCAGCCTGACAGGGCGGAATGAAAAACTGTTTTTT; CDR3aa: CASSLTGRNEKLFF; v_gene: TRBV7-9; d_gene: TRBD1; j_gene: TRBJ1-4; abundance: few
CDR3nt: TGTGCCAGCAGCTTGCCTTCGACTAGCTCCTACGAGCAGTACTTC; CDR3aa: CASSLPSTSSYEQYF; v_gene: TRBV7-9; d_gene: .; j_gene: TRBJ2-7; abundance: many
CDR3nt: TGTGCCAGCAGCCCGCAGAACTTTCTCCTCCACTTT; CDR3aa: CASSPQNFLLHF; v_gene: TRBV4-2; d_gene: .; j_gene: TRBJ1-6; abundance: many
CDR3nt: TGTGCCAGCAGCTTAGTGGTAGGGATAACAGGGTTGGACGGCTACACCTTC; CDR3aa: CASSLVVGITGLDGYTF; v_gene: TRBV7-2; d_gene: .; j_gene: TRBJ1-2; abundance: few
CDR3nt: TGTGCCAGCAGCTACGATATGAACACTGAAGCTTTCTTT; CDR3aa: CASSYDMNTEAFF; v_gene: TRBV7-6; d_gene: .; j_gene: TRBJ1-1; abundance: many
CDR3nt: TGTGCCAGCAGTTACGAGGGGCTCCTTTGGCCCCAGCATTTT; CDR3aa: CASSYEGLLWPQHF; v_gene: TRBV6-2/TRBV6-3; d_gene: .; j_gene: TRBJ1-5; abundance: few
CDR3nt: TGTGCCAGCAGTTTTGCGGCAGGGCCAAGGTCCTACAATGAGCAGTTCTTC; CDR3aa: CASSFAAGPRSYNEQFF; v_gene: TRBV12-3/TRBV12-4; d_gene: .; j_gene: TRBJ2-1; abundance: many
CDR3nt: TGTGCCAGCAGCCGCCCGAGGGGGCAAGACGGGGAGCTGTTTTTT; CDR3aa: CASSRPRGQDGELFF; v_gene: TRBV21-1; d_gene: .; j_gene: TRBJ2-2; abundance: few
CDR3nt: TGTGCCAGCAGTCCCGCGCTCGAGCGGGAGGCCCTTTGGGTGCAGTACTTC; CDR3aa: CASSPALEREALWVQYF; v_gene: TRBV28; d_gene: TRBD2; j_gene: TRBJ2-7; abundance: few
CDR3nt: TGTGCCTGGAGTGCCTTAGCCCCCTACGAGCAGTACTTC; CDR3aa: CAWSALAPYEQYF; v_gene: TRBV30; d_gene: .; j_gene: TRBJ2-7; abundance: few
CDR3nt: TGCAGTGCTAGAGGACTCCAAGGGGATACGCAGTATTTT; CDR3aa: CSARGLQGDTQYF; v_gene: TRBV20-1; d_gene: .; j_gene: TRBJ2-3; abundance: many
CDR3nt: TGTGCCAGCAGCACGACAGGCTTAGGCGGGGAGCTGTTTTTT; CDR3aa: CASSTTGLGGELFF; v_gene: TRBV9; d_gene: .; j_gene: TRBJ2-2; abundance: many
CDR3nt: TGTGCCAGCACCGTAGCGGGACAGGGGAAATACAATGAGCAGTTCTTC; CDR3aa: CASTVAGQGKYNEQFF; v_gene: TRBV6-2/TRBV6-3; d_gene: TRBD1; j_gene: TRBJ2-1; abundance: many
CDR3nt: TGTGCCATCAGTTCATCCCGGGAGCAGCTGAGGGTTGGAGATACGCAGTATTTT; CDR3aa: CAISSSREQLRVGDTQYF; v_gene: TRBV2; d_gene: .; j_gene: TRBJ2-3; abundance: .
CDR3nt: TGTGCCAGCAGCGACCGGGACAGGGGGCCAGAGACCCAGTACTTC; CDR3aa: CASSDRDRGPETQYF; v_gene: TRBV4-2; d_gene: TRBD1; j_gene: TRBJ2-5; abundance: many
CDR3nt: TGTGCCAGCAGCTTAAGCGGGAGCTACAATGAGCAGTTCTTC; CDR3aa: CASSLSGSYNEQFF; v_gene: TRBV28; d_gene: TRBD2; j_gene: TRBJ2-1; abundance: many
CDR3nt: TGTGCCAGCAGGAGACTAGCGGGAGGGGTTTACGAGCAGTACTTC; CDR3aa: CASRRLAGGVYEQYF; v_gene: TRBV27; d_gene: TRBD2; j_gene: TRBJ2-7; abundance: .
CDR3nt: TGTGCCAGCAGCGTAGAGTCCAACTCTGGGGCCAACGTCCTGACTTTC; CDR3aa: CASSVESNSGANVLTF; v_gene: TRBV9; d_gene: .; j_gene: TRBJ2-6; abundance: many
CDR3nt: TGTGCCAGCAGTTCTCCCAACCACAATGAGCAGTTCTTC; CDR3aa: CASSSPNHNEQFF; v_gene: TRBV27; d_gene: .; j_gene: TRBJ2-1; abundance: many
CDR3nt: TGTGCCAGCAGCTTAGTCGGACAGGGAAATACTGAAGCTTTCTTT; CDR3aa: CASSLVGQGNTEAFF; v_gene: TRBV7-9; d_gene: TRBD1; j_gene: TRBJ1-1; abundance: many
CDR3nt: TGTGCCAGCAGCCCAGAAAACTACGAGCAGTACTTC; CDR3aa: CASSPENYEQYF; v_gene: TRBV7-9; d_gene: .; j_gene: TRBJ2-7; abundance: many
CDR3nt: TGTGCCAGCAGCTCGAGGACAGCCTTTTATGGCTACACCTTC; CDR3aa: CASSSRTAFYGYTF; v_gene: TRBV7-2; d_gene: .; j_gene: TRBJ1-2; abundance: .
CDR3nt: TGTGCCAGCAGGGGGGGACCCTACGAGCAGTACTTC; CDR3aa: CASRGGPYEQYF; v_gene: TRBV5-5; d_gene: .; j_gene: TRBJ2-7; abundance: few
CDR3nt: TGTGCCAGCAGTTTAAAAAGGGGGCGAGGCAGTGGCTACACCTTC; CDR3aa: CASSLKRGRGSGYTF; v_gene: TRBV28; d_gene: TRBD1; j_gene: TRBJ1-2; abundance: .
CDR3nt: TGTGCCAGCAGCGTAGAAGGAGAGAGGTACAATGAGCAGTTCTTC; CDR3aa: CASSVEGERYNEQFF; v_gene: TRBV9; d_gene: .; j_gene: TRBJ2-1; abundance: .
CDR3nt: TGTGCCAGTCGGGAGTTCTCCTACAATGAGCAGTTCTTC; CDR3aa: CASREFSYNEQFF; v_gene: TRBV28; d_gene: .; j_gene: TRBJ2-1; abundance: .